This is a list of T cell receptor beta chains from one sample in a study of naive CD8 T cells in extremely preterm neonates. TCRdb's table, derived via immunoSEQ multiplex PCR, lists solely in-frame clones and lacks some. The sample records around 5,400 clones, nearly 95% being singletons. Sequenced sample: naive CD8+ T cells from cord blood. These receptors were obtained from a boy who was born preterm. CDR3s include the opening cysteine and the closing phenylalanine or tryptophan.

j_call,v_call,cdr3_aa
TRBJ2-5,TRBV5-1,CASSLILAGIQETQYF
TRBJ2-1,TRBV27,CASSSGSYNEQFF
TRBJ1-5,TRBV25-1,CASSISQGRSNQPQHF
TRBJ2-7,TRBV27,CASGAGGGYEQYF
TRBJ1-3,TRBV4-1,CASSQLGEGNTIYF
TRBJ2-1,TRBV4-1,CASSNRTSGNYNEQFF
TRBJ1-2,TRBV7-9,CASSLGQGNYGYTF
TRBJ2-7,TRBV6-6,CASSYSGHSYEQYF
TRBJ1-5,TRBV19,CASSRAVNSNQPQHF
TRBJ2-1,TRBV19,CASSISLAGGNEQFF
TRBJ2-7,TRBV7-2,CASSWTSSYEQYF
TRBJ2-3,TRBV9,CASSVAGGSTDTQYF
TRBJ2-6,TRBV5-6,CASSGVDRANVLTF
TRBJ2-2,TRBV11-2,CASSSTGQGGTGELFF
TRBJ1-5,TRBV21-1,CASSIGTLNQPQHF
TRBJ2-7,TRBV7-8,CASSNLLGVNSYEQYF
TRBJ2-5,TRBV27,CASSNRLAGRETQYF
TRBJ2-7,TRBV11-2,CASSLAGRSYEQYF
TRBJ1-2,TRBV7-8,CASSLANGEPTF
TRBJ1-5,TRBV7-9,CASSSGHLNQPQHF
TRBJ2-1,TRBV7-3,CASSYRSSSYNEQFF